This TCR beta chain originates from a study of monozygotic twins with cystic fibrosis. Study background: Libraries were built from 3 to 3.5 micrograms of fragmented DNA using approximately 15 PCR cycles.

About this clone: Its antigen is currently unknown.

Data came from immunoSEQ multiplex PCR; TCRdb stores just in-frame clones and leaves some out. The table lists approximately 24,000 clones, around nine tenths of them singletons. Study outcomes and limitations: Monozygotic CF twins shared more identical nucleotide clonotypes than unrelated patients. Clonality was generally low (median around 0.009), higher in the most severe patients. In 13 of 16 pairs, V gene usage was closest to the co-twin's.

The CDR3 consists of 16 residues. Trimming left V 0 bases short and J 0 bases short, with 11 bases between. Germline values: CDR1 SGDLS, CDR2 YYNGEE. This chain links TRBV9 with TRBJ2-3; D gene uncertain. This receptor was identified in a woman in her twenties or thirties with cystic fibrosis. The sequencing sample was made of blood. The CDR3 DNA is TGTGCCAGCAGCGTAGGGGTAGGGTCGAGCACAGATACGCAGTATTTT. This sequence encodes CASSVGVGSSTDTQYF.